These T cell receptor beta chains were read from a single sample in a study of blood T cell repertoires in COVID-19. The data were produced by immunoSEQ multiplex PCR, yet TCRdb's version contains in-frame clones alone and is incomplete. The repertoire holds 200,000 to 250,000 clones, with 86% as singletons. The sample consisted of peripheral blood. The receptors derive from a man aged 25 to 40 who had recovered from COVID-19. CDR3s include the opening cysteine and the closing phenylalanine or tryptophan. A D gene is named only where the DNA matches it firmly. Where a row states a size, it is once, few, many or the class of an expanded clone; other rows omit it.

abundance: NA; v_gene: TRBV7-2; d_gene: NA; j_gene: TRBJ1-1; CDR3nt: TGTGCCTGCGGGGACGGATACACTGAAGCTTTCTTT; CDR3aa: CACGDGYTEAFF
abundance: NA; v_gene: TRBV2; d_gene: TRBD1; j_gene: TRBJ2-2; CDR3nt: TGTGCCAGCAGCCTACAGGGGGCGAACACCGGGGAGCTGTTTTTT; CDR3aa: CASSLQGANTGELFF
abundance: NA; v_gene: TRBV4-2; d_gene: NA; j_gene: TRBJ1-4; CDR3nt: TGTGCCAGCAGCCAGACAGCAACTAATGAAAAACTGTTTTTT; CDR3aa: CASSQTATNEKLFF
abundance: NA; v_gene: TRBV12-5; d_gene: TRBD2; j_gene: TRBJ2-2; CDR3nt: TGTGCTAGTGGTTCGTGGGACTATCCCCTTGGCACCGGGGAGCTGTTTTTT; CDR3aa: CASGSWDYPLGTGELFF
abundance: NA; v_gene: TRBV5-6; d_gene: NA; j_gene: TRBJ1-1; CDR3nt: TGTGCCAGCAGCTTGGCCAGGGCTAACACTGAAGCTTTCTTT; CDR3aa: CASSLARANTEAFF
abundance: NA; v_gene: TRBV28; d_gene: TRBD1; j_gene: TRBJ2-4; CDR3nt: TGTGCCAGCATCGGGGACAGGGGACCCCTATACGGCAAAAACATTCAGTACTTC; CDR3aa: CASIGDRGPLYGKNIQYF
abundance: many; v_gene: TRBV27; d_gene: NA; j_gene: TRBJ1-4; CDR3nt: TGTGCCAGCAGTTTTTCAGGGTATGAAAAACTGTTTTTT; CDR3aa: CASSFSGYEKLFF
abundance: NA; v_gene: TRBV19; d_gene: TRBD1; j_gene: TRBJ2-7; CDR3nt: TGTGCCAGTCAGCTTACAGGGGACCACGAGCAGTACTTC; CDR3aa: CASQLTGDHEQYF
abundance: NA; v_gene: TRBV10-2; d_gene: NA; j_gene: TRBJ2-7; CDR3nt: TGCGCCAGCAGTGCGGGGGTCTACGAGCAGTACTTC; CDR3aa: CASSAGVYEQYF
abundance: NA; v_gene: TRBV7-9; d_gene: NA; j_gene: TRBJ1-5; CDR3nt: TGTGCCAGCAGCTTACATTGGGACAACGATCAGCCCCAGCATTTT; CDR3aa: CASSLHWDNDQPQHF
abundance: NA; v_gene: TRBV7-2; d_gene: NA; j_gene: TRBJ1-2; CDR3nt: TGTGCCAGCAGCCTTTACCTCACTGCCGATGGCTACACCTTC; CDR3aa: CASSLYLTADGYTF
abundance: NA; v_gene: TRBV7-9; d_gene: TRBD2; j_gene: TRBJ2-3; CDR3nt: TGTGCCAGCAGGCCGGGAGTAGCGGGTGATACGCAGTATTTT; CDR3aa: CASRPGVAGDTQYF
abundance: NA; v_gene: TRBV5-6; d_gene: TRBD1; j_gene: TRBJ1-3; CDR3nt: TGTGCCAGCAGCTGGGGGACAGAAGGAAACACCATATATTTT; CDR3aa: CASSWGTEGNTIYF
abundance: once; v_gene: TRBV27; d_gene: TRBD2; j_gene: TRBJ2-1; CDR3nt: TGTGCCAGCAGTTTAAGGTATGCTAGCGGGGGTTCCAAGTTTTCCTACAATGAGCAGTTCTTC; CDR3aa: CASSLRYASGGSKFSYNEQFF
abundance: NA; v_gene: TRBV11-2; d_gene: TRBD2; j_gene: TRBJ2-1; CDR3nt: TGTGCCAGCAGCTACCTAGCGGGGGGTATCAATGAGCAGTTCTTC; CDR3aa: CASSYLAGGINEQFF
abundance: NA; v_gene: TRBV3-1/TRBV3-2; d_gene: NA; j_gene: TRBJ1-1; CDR3nt: TGTGCCAGCAGCCAAGACCCCGGGTCGCTATTCACTGAAGCTTTCTTT; CDR3aa: CASSQDPGSLFTEAFF
abundance: NA; v_gene: TRBV10-3; d_gene: NA; j_gene: TRBJ2-3; CDR3nt: TGTGCCATCAGTGAGTCTGGGGGCACAGCCTCTAGCACAGATACGCAGTATTTT; CDR3aa: CAISESGGTASSTDTQYF
abundance: NA; v_gene: TRBV2; d_gene: NA; j_gene: TRBJ1-2; CDR3nt: TGTGCCAGCCTACTTAGCTATGGCTACACCTTC; CDR3aa: CASLLSYGYTF
abundance: few; v_gene: TRBV7-8; d_gene: TRBD1; j_gene: TRBJ2-7; CDR3nt: TGTGCCAGCTCTGGGCAGGGGGTTTACGAGCAGTACTTC; CDR3aa: CASSGQGVYEQYF
abundance: few; v_gene: TRBV11-2; d_gene: NA; j_gene: TRBJ1-6; CDR3nt: TGTGCCAGCAGCTTATTTACTTCCCCCCCGGCCCTCCACTTT; CDR3aa: CASSLFTSPPALHF
abundance: NA; v_gene: TRBV23-1; d_gene: NA; j_gene: TRBJ2-1; CDR3nt: TGCGCCAGCAGTCAATTATACAGACGGGGTCGGCACAATGAGCAGTTCTTC; CDR3aa: CASSQLYRRGRHNEQFF
abundance: NA; v_gene: TRBV7-2; d_gene: TRBD2; j_gene: TRBJ2-5; CDR3nt: TGTGCCAGCAGCTTAGCCCCTAGCGGGGGTCCCCCAAGGACCCAGTACTTC; CDR3aa: CASSLAPSGGPPRTQYF
abundance: NA; v_gene: TRBV27; d_gene: NA; j_gene: TRBJ2-2; CDR3nt: TGTGCCAGCAGTTTTCTACAGTCCGGCGGGGAGCTGTTTTTT; CDR3aa: CASSFLQSGGELFF
abundance: NA; v_gene: TRBV11-3; d_gene: NA; j_gene: TRBJ2-3; CDR3nt: TGTGCCAGCAGGGGCACCTCGGAAGATACGCAGTATTTT; CDR3aa: CASRGTSEDTQYF
abundance: NA; v_gene: TRBV6-5; d_gene: TRBD1; j_gene: TRBJ1-5; CDR3nt: TGTGCCAGCAGTCCCGACAGGGAAAATCAGCCCCAGCATTTT; CDR3aa: CASSPDRENQPQHF
abundance: NA; v_gene: TRBV11-2; d_gene: NA; j_gene: TRBJ1-3; CDR3nt: TGTGCCAGCAGCCTGCAGGGGTTCTCTGGAAACACCATATATTTT; CDR3aa: CASSLQGFSGNTIYF
abundance: once; v_gene: TRBV27; d_gene: NA; j_gene: TRBJ1-4; CDR3nt: TGTGCCAGCAGGAACAGGCCCTTAGATGAAAAACTGTTTTTT; CDR3aa: CASRNRPLDEKLFF